The 19 T cell receptor beta chains below come from one sample, sequenced in a study of response to subunit inactivated influenza vaccine. TCRdb re-analysed the RT-PCR reads in MiXCR, keeping a single row per CDR3 protein. The table records some 600,000 distinct CDR3 sequences, roughly 15% of them present only once. The sequences come from PBMCs from blood, collected 14 days before vaccination. The source is a man aged 45-65 years who received an inactivated influenza vaccine.

A few counts support this clonotype. The chain recombines TRBV5-6 with TRBJ2-4, with TRBD2 matching 7 bases. The J segment lost 6 bases and the V segment lost 0 bases, leaving 9 bases of the junction unmatched. The CDR3 is made up of 16 amino acids. From germline, CDR1 is SGHDT and CDR2 YYEEEE. CDR3 region: CASSLVQGWEGNIQYF. The CDR3 nucleotides read TGTGCCAGCAGCTTGGTCCAGGGATGGGAGGGAAACATTCAGTACTTC.

This clonotype was detected ten times or more. The rearrangement links TRBV28 to TRBJ2-3; D is unclear. V was pared by 3 bases and J by 0 bases, with 7 bases between. This CDR3 spans 14 amino acids. CDR1 MDHEN and CDR2 SYDVKM come from the germline V gene. The CDR3 coding sequence is TGTGCCAGCAGTTTTGTGGGTAGCACAGATACGCAGTATTTT. This translates into CASSFVGSTDTQYF.

This clonotype was observed a handful of times. The chain is built from TRBV6-1 and TRBJ2-3, with 9 nucleotides matching TRBD1. CDR1 MNHNS and CDR2 SASEGT come from the germline V gene. This CDR3 is built from 16 residues. J gave up 2 bases and V 6 bases, and 9 bases lay outside the gene matches. CDR3 in DNA: TGTGCCAGCAGGAGCGCCGGGACAGGGTACACAGATACGCAGTATTTT. It yields the protein CASRSAGTGYTDTQYF.

This clonotype was counted many times. The chain recombines TRBV12-3 or TRBV12-4 with TRBJ2-3; the match to TRBD1 covers 7 bases. The CDR3 covers 13 residues. The trim removed 10 bases at V and 5 bases at J, leaving 9 bases unmatched. The CDR3 DNA is TGTGCCACCCTTGGGACAGATCGAGATACGCAGTATTTT. Amino acids: CATLGTDRDTQYF.

The chain recombines TRBV12-3 or TRBV12-4 with TRBJ2-2; tentative D call: TRBD1 (5 bases). The CDR3 has 13 amino acids. The V and J ends lost 4 bases and 7 bases respectively, with 10 bases between them. CDR3 loop: CASSWRQNGELFF. The CDR3 DNA reads as TGTGCCAGCAGTTGGCGACAGAACGGGGAGCTGTTTTTT.

This clonotype was recorded a few times. The chain uses TRBV5-1 and TRBJ2-5; 7 nucleotides align to TRBD2. This CDR3 region has 16 residues. J lost 2 bases, V lost 3 bases, and 10 bases had no gene match. Germline V gives CDR1 SGHRS, CDR2 YFSETQ. The CDR3 region is CASSWPRAGTQETQYF. CDR3 bases: TGCGCCAGCAGCTGGCCTCGAGCGGGGACTCAAGAGACCCAGTACTTC.

Only a few counts were recorded for this clonotype. This chain uses TRBV12-3 or TRBV12-4 with TRBJ1-5, with D perhaps TRBD1 (5 bases). The CDR3 is 13 residues long. Between the trimmed V and J ends, which lost 6 bases and 6 bases, there was a span of 12 bases. The CDR3 bases are TGTGCCAGCAGAGATCGTGACAGTCAGCCCCAGCATTTT. It encodes CASRDRDSQPQHF.

This chain uses TRBV12-3 or TRBV12-4 with TRBJ1-2; the D is unclear. This CDR3 comprises 14 residues. V lost 6 bases and J lost 0, with 11 bases in between. CDR3 protein: CASSSRSANYGYTF. DNA of the CDR3: TGTGCCAGCAGCTCCAGGTCAGCTAACTATGGCTACACCTTC.

This clonotype was counted ten times or more. The V gene is TRBV6-1, the J gene TRBJ2-3; 9 bases align to TRBD2. CDR3 length: 14 amino acids. CDR1 MNHNS and CDR2 SASEGT come from the germline V gene. The ends lost 6 bases at V and 0 bases at J; junction bases unmatched: 1. The CDR3 here is CASRLAGSTDTQYF. Here the CDR3 DNA reads TGTGCCAGCAGGCTAGCGGGGAGCACAGATACGCAGTATTTT.

This clonotype was seen more than once but under ten times. The chain joins TRBV2 to TRBJ1-1; TRBD1 aligns across 7 bases. Germline V lookup: CDR1 SNHLY, CDR2 FYNNEI. The CDR3 has 13 residues. V dropped 5 bases and J dropped 4; count of bases not matched to a gene: 4. CDR3 protein: CASSQQGSTEAFF. CDR3 in DNA: TGTGCCAGCAGTCAACAGGGGTCCACTGAAGCTTTCTTT.

This clonotype was found a few times. The chain employs TRBV4-3 and TRBJ2-2; 9 bases agree with TRBD1. This CDR3 has 14 residues. Germline V gives CDR1 LGHNA, CDR2 YSLEER. The V gene end was trimmed by 3 bases and the J gene end by 5 bases; junction bases not matched to a gene: 1. CDR3 amino acids: CASSHGTGTGELFF. Here the CDR3 DNA reads TGCGCCAGCAGCCACGGGACAGGGACCGGGGAGCTGTTTTTT.

The V gene is TRBV12-3 or TRBV12-4, the J gene TRBJ2-2; D is perhaps TRBD2 (5 bases). Trimming took 3 bases from V and 0 from J, leaving 14 bases between them. CDR3 length equals 17 residues. CDR3 bases: TGTGCCAGCAGTTTCGATTACGGGGTGGCGAACACCGGGGAGCTGTTTTTT. Translation gives CASSFDYGVANTGELFF.

The chain combines TRBV7-2 with TRBJ2-5; D unclear. The CDR3 totals 14 residues. V lost 5 bases and J lost 5, with 15 bases in between. Per germline, CDR1 SGHTA and CDR2 FQGNSA. DNA of the CDR3: TGTGCCAGCAGCCGAGACCGGGTCTGGGAGACCCAGTACTTC. As protein: CASSRDRVWETQYF.

This clonotype was found a few times. The chain is built from TRBV20-1 and TRBJ2-1; TRBD2 matches 9 bases. The CDR3 extends over 16 amino acids. The ends lost 4 bases at V and 0 bases at J; junction bases unmatched: 7. The germline gives CDR1 DFQATT, CDR2 SNEGSKA (reference sequence). CDR3 bases: TGCAGTGCTACGTGGCGGGGGGGCCCCTCCTACAATGAGCAGTTCTTC. Protein sequence: CSATWRGGPSYNEQFF.

This clonotype turned up a few times. The rearrangement links TRBV4-2 to TRBJ2-5; 10 bases are a match to TRBD1. From germline, CDR1 is LGHNA and CDR2 YNFKEQ. V was clipped by 4 bases and J by 9 bases; unmatched bases: 5. This CDR3 region has 13 residues. The CDR3, as DNA: TGTGCCAGCAGCCCTCGACAGGGGGCGGCCCAGTACTTC. Its translation is CASSPRQGAAQYF.

J is TRBJ2-3 and V is TRBV5-1, with 9 bases matching TRBD1. Germline loops: CDR1 SGHRS, CDR2 YFSETQ. The length of the CDR3 is 15 residues. V dropped 2 bases and J dropped 3; count of bases not matched to a gene: 4. The CDR3 DNA follows: TGCGCCAGCAGCTTCGGGACAGGGTATACAGATACGCAGTATTTT. It codes for CASSFGTGYTDTQYF.

CDR3 region: CASSVEGTGSYEQYF. DNA for the CDR3: TGTGCCAGCAGCGTAGAGGGGACAGGGTCCTACGAGCAGTACTTC. This rearrangement joins TRBV9 to TRBJ2-7; 9 positions agree with TRBD1. The CDR3 consists of 15 residues. The V and J ends lost 0 bases and 1 base, in that order; junction bases with no gene match: 2. Germline-derived CDR1 and CDR2 are SGDLS and YYNGEE.

The table lists this clonotype with many counts. This chain connects TRBV5-1 to TRBJ2-5, with 7 nucleotides matching TRBD2. Germline assignment: CDR1 SGHRS and CDR2 YFSETQ. Trimming cost V 0 bases and J 3 bases; bases outside gene matches: 2. The CDR3 has 14 residues. The DNA for the CDR3 is TGCGCCAGCAGCTTGGTGGGAGGGGAAGAGACCCAGTACTTC. Translating gives CASSLVGGEETQYF.

This clonotype was picked up a small number of times. V and J are TRBV2 and TRBJ2-6, with D tentatively TRBD2 (6 bases). Trimming took 7 bases from V and 4 from J, leaving 8 bases between them. The length of the CDR3 is 13 residues. CDR1 and CDR2 from the germline V gene are SNHLY and FYNNEI. The CDR3 bases are TGTGCCAGCAATCGGGAGGGGGCCAACGTCCTGACTTTC. Amino acid sequence: CASNREGANVLTF.